This TCR beta chain emerged from a study of spatial heterogeneity in lung cancer. TCRdb itself ran the 5' RACE reads through MiXCR, one entry per CDR3 protein. This sample has over 15,000 distinct CDR3 sequences, with 6% to 7% found just once. The CDR3 length is 15 residues. Germline V CDR1 and CDR2: LNHDA, SQIVND (reference sequence). V was pared by 4 bases and J by 4 bases, with 7 bases of the junction left unmatched. A word on this clonotype: Antigen: not known.

Broader study findings: The number of expanded tumor alpha and beta chains correlated with mutation number.

Time point denoted: sample taken at primary tumor resection. The input material, whole RNA from tumor, nontumor lung or frozen PBMC, was sequenced unsorted. The clonotype was recovered from a male donor with early-stage non-small cell lung cancer. The chain is built from TRBV19 and TRBJ2-7; 10 bases align to TRBD2. Material: lung tumor tissue, obtained at surgery. The CDR3 DNA reads as TGTGCCAGTAGTACTAGCGGGAGAGGAACTTACGAGCAGTACTTC. Protein: CASSTSGRGTYEQYF.